The 18 T cell receptor beta chains below all came from one sample that was sequenced in a study of blood T cell repertoires in COVID-19. Sequencing used immunoSEQ multiplex PCR; TCRdb keeps in-frame clones, though not all of them. Here the sample spans roughly 160,000 clones, around nine tenths being singletons. Sequencing was done on a sample of peripheral blood. The receptor source for this set is a woman older than 75 with COVID-19, enrolled during active disease.

CDR3 region: CASSSSSGSYGYTF. The CDR3 DNA is TGTGCCAGCAGCTCCTCTTCAGGGTCCTATGGCTACACCTTC. The J gene is TRBJ1-2, the V gene TRBV11-2; D possibly corresponds to TRBD1 (5 bases). Germline V CDR1 and CDR2: SGHAT, FQNNGV. Trimming stripped 4 bases from V and 4 bases from J, with 13 bases between. CDR3 length equals 14 residues.

The J gene is TRBJ1-2, the V gene TRBV5-6, with D unclear. V lost 6 bases, J lost 2 bases, and 11 bases lay in between. This CDR3 is 13 amino acids long. Germline V CDR1 and CDR2: SGHDT, YYEEEE. CDR3 nucleotides: TGTGCCAGCACTTTACAGCCAAACTATGGCTACACCTTC. This codes for CASTLQPNYGYTF. The full variable domain, rest sourced from reference TRBV5-6 and TRBJ1-2, is DAGVTQSPTHLIKTRGQQVTLRCSPKSGHDTVSWYQQALGQGPQFIFQYYEEEERQRGNFPDRFSGHQFPNYSSELNVNALLLGDSALYLCASTLQPNYGYTFGSGTRLTVV.

The chain is built from TRBV7-2 and TRBJ1-4; D gene unclear. The CDR3 has 13 residues. V lost 5 bases to trimming and J lost 6 bases, with 10 bases between them. From germline, CDR1 is SGHTA and CDR2 FQGNSA. The CDR3 DNA reads as TGTGCCAGCAGCAGAAGAACATATGAAAAACTGTTTTTT. Its protein is CASSRRTYEKLFF.

This clone was observed a few times. The gene calls are TRBV5-1 and TRBJ2-1, with no clear D. Germline CDR1 reads SGHRS; CDR2 reads YFSETQ. CDR3 length: 11 amino acids. Trimming stripped 4 bases from V and 8 bases from J, with 7 bases between. CDR3 DNA sequence: TGCGCCAGCAGCGACACGGATGAGCAGTTCTTC. Its translation is CASSDTDEQFF.

This sequence joins TRBV13 and TRBJ2-5, with D possibly being TRBD2 (6 bases). This CDR3 spans 16 amino acids. V lost 5 bases to trimming and J lost 0 bases, with 16 bases between them. Germline CDR1 is PRHDT and CDR2 is FYEKMQ (reference sequence). The CDR3 nucleotides are TGTGCCAGCAGCCAACGGGGCGGGACGTACCAAGAGACCCAGTACTTC. It specifies CASSQRGGTYQETQYF.

The rearrangement uses TRBV28 and TRBJ2-4; the match to TRBD1 covers 12 bases. Germline trimming cut 5 bases from V and 3 bases from J; bases unmatched to any gene: 11. CDR1 MDHEN and CDR2 SYDVKM come from the germline V gene. This CDR3 is 18 amino acids long. The CDR3 protein is CASSAWGQGALGKNIQYF. The CDR3 DNA reads as TGTGCCAGCAGTGCATGGGGACAGGGGGCGTTAGGCAAAAACATTCAGTACTTC.

V usage is TRBV6-2 or TRBV6-3 and J usage is TRBJ2-3; D not certain. The CDR3 consists of 12 residues. Looked up from germline, CDR1 is MNHEY and CDR2 is SVGEGT. Between the trimmed V and J ends, which lost 4 bases and 3 bases, there was a span of 5 bases. CDR3 protein: CASSLMTDTQYF. For the CDR3, the DNA is TGTGCCAGCAGTTTAATGACAGATACGCAGTATTTT.

The rearrangement links TRBV5-6 to TRBJ2-3; 12 bases map to TRBD2. With 4 bases clipped from V and 0 bases from J, the junction kept 9 bases outside the gene matches. CDR1 is SGHDT and CDR2 is YYEEEE in the germline V gene. There are 18 residues in the CDR3. DNA for the CDR3: TGTGCCAGCAGCCCCTCTTGGACTAGCGGGACTAGCACAGATACGCAGTATTTT. It yields the protein CASSPSWTSGTSTDTQYF.

This chain joins TRBV4-3 and TRBJ1-2, with 7 positions matching TRBD1. CDR1 and CDR2 from the germline V gene are LGHNA and YSLEER. After removal of 1 base from V and 7 bases from J, the junction contained 6 bases not matched to a gene. The CDR3 extends over 14 amino acids. For the CDR3, the DNA is TGCGCCAGCAGCCAAGGACAGGGAAGTAGTGGCTACACCTTC. It specifies CASSQGQGSSGYTF.

The CDR3 reads CASSPLDRAEYGYTF. CDR3 in DNA: TGTGCCAGCTCACCCTTGGACAGGGCGGAATATGGCTACACCTTC. The rearrangement uses TRBV18 and TRBJ1-2; TRBD1 aligns across 8 bases. CDR3 length: 15 amino acids. CDR1 and CDR2 from the germline V gene are KGHSH and LQKENI. Germline trimming cut 3 bases from V and 5 bases from J; bases unmatched to any gene: 8.

This chain connects TRBV11-2 to TRBJ2-2; 7 positions agree with TRBD2. The CDR3 runs to 16 residues. Germline loops: CDR1 SGHAT, CDR2 FQNNGV. The V segment lost 6 bases and the J segment 4 bases; nucleotides outside the gene matches: 11. CDR3 loop: CASRVGGLGVTGELFF. In nucleotides, the CDR3 is TGTGCCAGCAGGGTAGGCGGACTAGGAGTCACCGGGGAGCTGTTTTTT.

J is TRBJ2-1 and V is TRBV19; D is unresolved. Germline values: CDR1 LNHDA, CDR2 SQIVND (reference sequence). V was trimmed by 5 bases and J by 4 bases, leaving 6 bases between them. The CDR3 totals 12 residues. DNA for the CDR3: TGTGCCAGTAGTGTCACTTACAATGAGCAGTTCTTC. The encoded protein is CASSVTYNEQFF.

The genes are TRBV7-2 and TRBJ2-5; 7 bases fit TRBD1. Germline V gives CDR1 SGHTA, CDR2 FQGNSA. The J segment lost 5 bases and the V segment lost 5 bases, leaving 5 bases of the junction unmatched. CDR3 length: 13 residues. The CDR3 spells CASSATGIETQYF. For the CDR3, the DNA is TGTGCCAGCAGCGCGACAGGGATCGAGACCCAGTACTTC.

The chain recombines TRBV4-1 with TRBJ2-3; TRBD2 matches at 11 bases. This CDR3 has 19 amino acids. Germline values: CDR1 MGHRA, CDR2 YSYEKL. V lost 0 bases to trimming and J lost 4 bases; unmatched junction nucleotides: 12. Here the CDR3 DNA reads TGCGCCAGCAGCCAAGAGGCTAGCGGGAGGTTCCTAAGAGCAGATACGCAGTATTTT. Translated: CASSQEASGRFLRADTQYF.

The chain carries TRBV7-9 and TRBJ2-1; tentative D call: TRBD2 (5 bases). With 5 bases removed from V and 7 bases from J, the gap between germline ends came to 18 bases. This CDR3 has 15 amino acids. The germline V gene encodes CDR1 SEHNR and CDR2 FQNEAQ (reference sequence). CDR3 sequence reads: CASSPIRGPLNEQFF. DNA of the CDR3: TGTGCCAGCAGCCCCATAAGAGGGCCCCTGAATGAGCAGTTCTTC.

The chain employs TRBV19 and TRBJ2-5; possible D gene TRBD2, 5 bases. The CDR3 is made up of 12 amino acids. Germline V CDR1 and CDR2: LNHDA, SQIVND (reference sequence). The ends were cut back, 5 bases at V and 4 bases at J, with 8 bases in the middle. The CDR3 is CASSEGRETQYF. DNA for the CDR3: TGTGCCAGTAGTGAAGGGAGAGAGACCCAGTACTTC.

This clone has just a few counts. The rearrangement links TRBV7-2 to TRBJ1-1; D gene uncertain. The CDR3 spans 14 residues. Trimming took 6 bases from V and 1 from J, leaving 12 bases between them. Germline V lookup: CDR1 SGHTA, CDR2 FQGNSA. CDR3 loop: CASRPRGRNTEAFF. The CDR3 bases are TGTGCCAGCAGACCTCGCGGCCGGAACACTGAAGCTTTCTTT.

In DNA, the CDR3 is TGTGCCATCAGCTTCGGACAGGGTCCGAATTACGAGCAGTACTTC. Its protein is CAISFGQGPNYEQYF. The V and J genes are TRBV10-3 and TRBJ2-7, with 8 bases identical to TRBD1. CDR3 length: 15 amino acids. V dropped 6 bases and J dropped 4; count of bases not matched to a gene: 11. CDR1 is ENHRY, CDR2 SYGVKD, per germline.